This T cell receptor beta chain was captured in a study of T cell responses to AZD1222 COVID-19 vaccine. Broader study findings: Repertoires in all cases were sampled only once the peak T cell response had passed. At 160-218 and 743-854, vaccine-associated CD4 TCRs were dominant, and they spanned spike. Among the donors, most were white British and more were female, and clonal diversity was possibly underestimated. The study reported that nearly half of spike-specific TCRs target unmutated variant regions.

The repertoire was sequenced with immunoSEQ multiplex PCR; TCRdb's copy has only in-frame clones and lacks some. The sample has around 110,000 clones, about 91% seen once. The length of the CDR3 is 16 residues. V was clipped by 1 base and J by 0 bases, with 10 bases between them. The V gene's germline CDR1 is SGHTA and CDR2 FQGNSA. Concerning this clone itself: Its antigen is as yet unknown.

Sequenced material: peripheral blood, taken on day 0 of AZD1222 vaccination. This receptor was obtained from an adult in good health. The rearrangement links TRBV7-2 to TRBJ2-1, with unresolved D. The CDR3 DNA reads as TGTGCCAGCAGCTTAGTCTTCGGAAGCTCCTACAATGAGCAGTTCTTC. This codes for CASSLVFGSSYNEQFF.